The 17 T cell receptor beta chains reported below all come from one sample, sequenced in a study of T cells in Graves' hyperthyroidism and ophthalmopathy. The CDR3 regions of TCR beta were amplified from RNA transcripts. Initially, a first-round RT-PCR of the TCR CDR3 employed the HTBI primer set. TCRdb itself ran the multiplex PCR reads through MiXCR, one entry per CDR3 protein. The sample lists about 200,000 distinct CDR3 sequences; 15% to 20% were seen once. Sequenced material: blood. The receptor source for this set is a middle-aged man with Graves' hyperthyroidism.

The genes are TRBV5-1 and TRBJ1-1; D uncertain. The V end lost 4 bases, the J end lost 0 bases, and 7 bases lay between the germline ends. Germline CDR1 SGHRS, CDR2 YFSETQ. The CDR3 runs to 13 residues. The DNA for the CDR3 is TGCGCCAGCAGCGGCATAGTGAACACTGAAGCTTTCTTT. It is translated as CASSGIVNTEAFF. Together with reference TRBV5-1 and TRBJ1-1, the CDR3 gives the full variable domain: KAGVTQTPRYLIKTRGQQVTLSCSPISGHRSVSWYQQTPGQGLQFLFEYFSETQRNKGNFPGRFSGRQFSNSRSEMNVSTLELGDSALYLCASSGIVNTEAFFGQGTRLTVV.

The chain couples TRBV20-1 to TRBJ2-1; unclear D gene. Trimming shortened V by 6 bases and J by 2 bases, and 17 bases separated the two germline ends. This CDR3 has 15 amino acids. Germline-derived CDR1 and CDR2 are DFQATT and SNEGSKA (reference sequence). CDR3 loop: CSARQGGLPYNEQFF. In DNA form, the CDR3 reads TGCAGTGCCAGGCAAGGTGGGCTACCCTACAATGAGCAGTTCTTC.

This clonotype showed up many times. The gene calls are TRBV28 and TRBJ1-4; 8 bases fit TRBD1. Germline CDR1 and CDR2: MDHEN and SYDVKM. V lost 5 bases, J lost 8 bases, and 7 bases stayed unmatched. CDR3 length: 14 residues. The CDR3 region has the DNA TGTGCCAGCAGTCCGGACAGGGAGGTGGAAAAACTGTTTTTT. Translating gives CASSPDREVEKLFF.

This clonotype was recorded many times. The V call is TRBV27, the J call TRBJ2-3, with a tentative D call TRBD2 (6 bases). Germline V lookup: CDR1 MNHEY, CDR2 SMNVEV (reference sequence). Trimming stripped 5 bases from V and 2 bases from J, with 23 bases between. The CDR3 extends over 18 amino acids. The CDR3 sequence: CASSPRGVAESTTDTQYF. In DNA, the CDR3 is TGTGCCAGCAGTCCCCGCGGGGTAGCGGAGAGCACCACAGATACGCAGTATTTT.

In its sample, this clonotype was seen many times. The CDR3 loop is CASSFDLRRTQYF. CDR3 DNA: TGTGCCAGCAGCTTTGACCTTAGAAGGACCCAGTACTTC. V usage is TRBV11-2 and J usage is TRBJ2-5; D is ambiguous. CDR3 length: 13 residues. V was clipped by 3 bases and J by 7 bases, with 12 bases between them. Germline V gene data show CDR1 as SGHAT and CDR2 as FQNNGV. Together with reference TRBV11-2 and TRBJ2-5, the CDR3 gives the full variable domain: EAGVAQSPRYKIIEKRQSVAFWCNPISGHATLYWYQQILGQGPKLLIQFQNNGVVDDSQLPKDRFSAERLKGVDSTLKIQPAKLEDSAVYLCASSFDLRRTQYFGPGTRLLVL.

There are many counts of this clonotype. V is TRBV10-3 and J is TRBJ2-7; TRBD2 matches at 9 bases. CDR3 size: 15 residues. In germline, CDR1 is ENHRY, CDR2 SYGVKD. The ends lost 2 bases at V and 5 bases at J; junction bases unmatched: 7. CDR3 sequence reads: CAISEVAREGDEQYF. CDR3 DNA sequence: TGTGCCATCAGTGAGGTTGCGCGGGAGGGAGACGAGCAGTACTTC.

The table lists this clonotype with a few counts. The rearrangement joins TRBV15 to TRBJ2-1, with a weak D call TRBD2 (7 bases). Trimming removed 5 bases at V and 0 bases at J, with 17 bases between. Germline lookup yields CDR1 LNHNV and CDR2 YYDKDF (reference sequence). CDR3 size: 17 residues. The CDR3 DNA follows: TGTGCCACCAGCGGAGGGGCGGGGGCGAGCTCCTACAATGAGCAGTTCTTC. Protein product: CATSGGAGASSYNEQFF.

The count of this clonotype is one. The rearrangement joins TRBV7-9 to TRBJ2-1, with 8 bases matching TRBD2. In germline, CDR1 is SEHNR, CDR2 FQNEAQ (reference sequence). CDR3 length equals 16 residues. V was clipped by 4 bases and J by 2 bases; unmatched bases: 7. The CDR3 protein is CASSSGGGTTYNEQFF. DNA of the CDR3: TGTGCCAGCAGCTCGGGGGGGGGCACTACCTACAATGAGCAGTTCTTC.

This chain uses TRBV7-2 with TRBJ2-1; no clear D gene. CDR1 SGHTA and CDR2 FQGNSA come from the germline V gene. This CDR3 is built from 13 residues. The germline V and J ends were trimmed by 1 base and 9 bases, with 10 bases remaining between them. CDR3 loop: CASSLDRSGEQFF. DNA for the CDR3: TGTGCCAGCAGCTTAGATCGTTCGGGTGAGCAGTTCTTC.

The V gene is TRBV30, the J gene TRBJ2-1; no definite D call. CDR3 length: 12 amino acids. The germline V gene encodes CDR1 GTSNPN and CDR2 SVGIG (reference sequence). V lost 2 bases, J lost 7 bases, and 9 bases lay in between. CDR3 DNA: TGTGCCTGGAGTTTGGGTCCAAATGAGCAGTTCTTC. Protein sequence: CAWSLGPNEQFF.

This clonotype was observed a few times. The chain carries TRBV7-9 and TRBJ1-5; 10 bases fit TRBD1. Trimming cost V 5 bases and J 5 bases; bases outside gene matches: 3. Germline CDR1 SEHNR, CDR2 FQNEAQ (reference sequence). This CDR3 is built from 14 residues. The DNA of the CDR3 is TGTGCCAGCAGCCACGGGACAGGGGATCAGCCCCAGCATTTT. This sequence encodes CASSHGTGDQPQHF.

The table lists this clonotype with many counts. The J gene is TRBJ2-7, the V gene TRBV28, with D tentatively TRBD2 (5 bases). The CDR3 is made up of 16 amino acids. CDR1 is MDHEN and CDR2 is SYDVKM in the germline V gene. V lost 6 bases to trimming and J lost 0 bases, with 18 bases between them. The CDR3 sequence is CASSYGRVVSSYEQYF. CDR3 in DNA: TGTGCCAGCAGCTACGGGCGGGTAGTTAGCTCCTACGAGCAGTACTTC.

The chain couples TRBV6-4 to TRBJ1-5, with 7 bases fitting TRBD1. The germline CDR1 and CDR2 sequences are MRHNA and SNTAGT. The CDR3 length is 22 residues. Trimming cost V 0 bases and J 6 bases; bases outside gene matches: 26. The CDR3: CASSDSWVGPNGPGGRGQPQHF. CDR3 sequence (DNA): TGTGCCAGCAGTGACTCATGGGTGGGTCCCAACGGTCCAGGGGGGCGCGGTCAGCCCCAGCATTTT.

This clonotype turned up a few times. Since a much larger clone is just one base distant, this may be a read error. This rearrangement joins TRBV7-9 to TRBJ2-7, with TRBD2 matching 12 bases. CDR1 is SEHNR and CDR2 is FQNEAQ in the germline V gene (reference sequence). CDR3 length: 18 amino acids. The CDR3 loop is CASSFRTSGRIQTYEQCF. CDR3 coding DNA: TGTGCCAGCAGCTTTCGAACTAGCGGGAGGATACAAACCTACGAGCAGTGCTTC.

This clonotype turned up a few times. V is TRBV4-2 and J is TRBJ2-7; 14 nucleotides match TRBD2. The CDR3 runs 18 residues. Germline lookup yields CDR1 LGHNA and CDR2 YNFKEQ. V lost 0 bases to trimming and J lost 1 base; unmatched junction nucleotides: 5. The CDR3 loop reads CASSQEGLAGDRSYEQYF. CDR3 DNA sequence: TGTGCCAGCAGCCAAGAGGGACTAGCGGGAGATCGGTCCTACGAGCAGTACTTC.

This chain links TRBV11-3 with TRBJ2-1; tentative D call: TRBD2 (6 bases). Germline V gene lookup returns CDR1 SGHNT and CDR2 YENEEA. The CDR3 runs 15 residues. The V gene lost 5 bases and the J gene lost 1 base, with 12 bases spanning the gap. As DNA, the CDR3 is TGTGCCAGCAGCCCACACCGGGAGTCCTACAATGAGCAGTTCTTC. This translates into CASSPHRESYNEQFF.

This clonotype was detected ten times or more. The chain joins TRBV7-9 to TRBJ2-1, with D maybe TRBD2 (6 bases). V was shortened by 3 bases and J by 8 bases, with 8 bases between the two germline ends. Germline V gives CDR1 SEHNR, CDR2 FQNEAQ (reference sequence). The CDR3 spans 12 residues. CDR3 amino acids: CASSFGGYEQFF. CDR3 sequence (DNA): TGTGCCAGCAGCTTTGGGGGGTATGAGCAGTTCTTC.